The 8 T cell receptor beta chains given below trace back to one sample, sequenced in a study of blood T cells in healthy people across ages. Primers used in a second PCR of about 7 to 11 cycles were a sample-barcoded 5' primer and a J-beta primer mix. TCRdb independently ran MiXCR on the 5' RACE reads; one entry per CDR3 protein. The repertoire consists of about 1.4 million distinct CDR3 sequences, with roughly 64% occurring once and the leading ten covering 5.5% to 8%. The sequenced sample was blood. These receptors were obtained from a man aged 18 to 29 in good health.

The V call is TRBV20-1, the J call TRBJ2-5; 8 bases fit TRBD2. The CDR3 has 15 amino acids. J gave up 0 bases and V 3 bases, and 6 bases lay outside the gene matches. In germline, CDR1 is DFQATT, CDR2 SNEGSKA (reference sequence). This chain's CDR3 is CSASSPSGYQETQYF. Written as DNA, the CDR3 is TGCAGTGCTAGTAGTCCTAGCGGGTACCAAGAGACCCAGTACTTC.

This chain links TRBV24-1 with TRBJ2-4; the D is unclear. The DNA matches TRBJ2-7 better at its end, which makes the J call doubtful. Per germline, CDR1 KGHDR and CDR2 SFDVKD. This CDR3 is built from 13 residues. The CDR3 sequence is CATSEGRPYEQYF. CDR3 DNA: TGTGCCACCAGTGAAGGTAGGCCGTACGAGCAGTACTTC.

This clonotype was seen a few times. CDR3 loop: CSVSDRDEYYEQYF. The CDR3 nucleotides read TGCAGCGTATCGGACAGGGATGAGTACTACGAGCAGTACTTC. V is TRBV29-1 and J is TRBJ2-7; TRBD1 matches 8 bases. This CDR3 comprises 14 residues. The V and J ends lost 6 bases and 3 bases, in that order; junction bases with no gene match: 10. The germline gives CDR1 SQVTM, CDR2 ANQGSEA.

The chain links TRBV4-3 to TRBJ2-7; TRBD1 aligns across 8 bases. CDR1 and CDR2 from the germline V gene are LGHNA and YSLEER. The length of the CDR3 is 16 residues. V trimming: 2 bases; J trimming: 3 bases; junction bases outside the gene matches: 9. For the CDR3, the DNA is TGCGCCAGCAGCCAAACTTCCGGGACAGGAGTCTACGAGCAGTACTTC. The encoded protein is CASSQTSGTGVYEQYF.

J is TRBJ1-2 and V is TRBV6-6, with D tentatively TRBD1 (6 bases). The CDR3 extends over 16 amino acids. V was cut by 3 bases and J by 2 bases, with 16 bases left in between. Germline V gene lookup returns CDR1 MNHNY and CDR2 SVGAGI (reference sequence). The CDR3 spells CASSYRPDSPNYGYTF. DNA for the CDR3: TGTGCCAGCAGTTATAGGCCGGACAGCCCCAACTATGGCTACACCTTC.

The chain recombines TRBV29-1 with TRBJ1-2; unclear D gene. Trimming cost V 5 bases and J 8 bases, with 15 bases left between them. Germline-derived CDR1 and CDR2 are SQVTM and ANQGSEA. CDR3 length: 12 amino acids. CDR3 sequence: CSVPGRAGGYTF. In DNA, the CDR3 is TGCAGCGTTCCCGGGAGGGCGGGGGGCTACACCTTC.

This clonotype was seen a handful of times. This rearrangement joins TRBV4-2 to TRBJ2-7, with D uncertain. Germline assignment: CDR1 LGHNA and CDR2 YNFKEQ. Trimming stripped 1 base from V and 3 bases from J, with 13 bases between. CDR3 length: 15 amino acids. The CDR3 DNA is TGTGCCAGCAGCCAAGTCTTGACCTCCGACTACGAGCAGTACTTC. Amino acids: CASSQVLTSDYEQYF.

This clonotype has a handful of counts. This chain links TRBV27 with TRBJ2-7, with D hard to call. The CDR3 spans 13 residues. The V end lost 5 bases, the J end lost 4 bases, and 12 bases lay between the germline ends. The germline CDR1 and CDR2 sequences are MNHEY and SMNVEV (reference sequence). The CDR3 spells CASSVTEYYEQYF. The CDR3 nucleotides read TGTGCCAGCAGTGTTACGGAATATTACGAGCAGTACTTC.